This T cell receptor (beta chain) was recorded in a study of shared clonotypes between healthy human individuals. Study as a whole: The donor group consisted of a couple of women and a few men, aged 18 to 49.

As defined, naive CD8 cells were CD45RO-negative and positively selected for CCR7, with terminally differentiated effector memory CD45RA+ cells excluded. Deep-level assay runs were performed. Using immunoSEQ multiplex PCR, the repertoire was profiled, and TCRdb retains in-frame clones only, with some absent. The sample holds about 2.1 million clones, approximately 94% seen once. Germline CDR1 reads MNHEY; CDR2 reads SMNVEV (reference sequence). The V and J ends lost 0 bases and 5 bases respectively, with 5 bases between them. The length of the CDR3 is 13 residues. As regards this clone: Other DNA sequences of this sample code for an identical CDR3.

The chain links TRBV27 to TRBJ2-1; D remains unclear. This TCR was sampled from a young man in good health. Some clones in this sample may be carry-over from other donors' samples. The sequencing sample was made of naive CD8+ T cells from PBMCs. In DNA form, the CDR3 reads TGTGCCAGCAGTTTATCCCAAAACAATGAGCAGTTCTTC. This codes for CASSLSQNNEQFF.